This T cell receptor (beta chain) came from a study of CD8 T cells in ankylosing spondylitis. General study findings and limits: Certain motif variants had earlier appeared in reactive arthritis synovial fluid and blood. Blood from ankylosing spondylitis patients appeared to carry a characteristic eight-variant TCR beta motif.

A few counts support this clonotype. Antigen specificity is unknown. Each CDR3 protein gets one entry after TCRdb re-called the 5' RACE reads with MiXCR. Of hundreds of thousands of distinct CDR3 sequences detected, around 11% appear once; the ten largest clones hold 0.51%. CDR3 length: 18 residues. Germline V gene lookup returns CDR1 MNHGY and CDR2 SVAAGI. Trimming removed 2 bases at V and 3 bases at J, with 22 bases between. V usage is TRBV6-9 and J usage is TRBJ1-1; TRBD1 is a possible D gene (6 bases). This clonotype originated in a male donor with ankylosing spondylitis. The sequencing sample was made of blood, either unsorted or a sorted T cell fraction (not recorded which). The CDR3 protein is CASSYPLFSQGPYTEAFF. The CDR3 DNA reads TGTGCCAGCAGTTATCCGCTTTTTTCTCAGGGGCCCTACACTGAAGCTTTCTTT.